This TCR beta chain is from a study of CD8 T cells in ankylosing spondylitis. This clonotype was observed many times. Its antigen is currently unknown. Study conclusions and caveats: Ankylosing spondylitis blood appeared to carry a characteristic TCR beta motif of under ten highly homologous variants.

TCRdb reprocessed the 5' RACE reads with MiXCR, giving one entry per CDR3 protein. The sample lists approximately 500,000 distinct CDR3 sequences, about an eighth occurring once. There are 14 residues in the CDR3. V was shortened by 5 bases and J by 2 bases, with 7 bases between the two germline ends. V gene TRBV12-3 or TRBV12-4 combines with J gene TRBJ2-6; no clear D. This receptor was taken from a male donor with ankylosing spondylitis. Sample: blood, either unsorted or a sorted T cell fraction (not recorded which). CDR3 in DNA: TGTGCCAGCAGTCCCCAGGCTGGGGCCAACGTCCTGACTTTC. Its protein product is CASSPQAGANVLTF.